The 25 T cell receptor beta chains reported below all come from one sample, sequenced in a study of esophageal squamous cell carcinoma under preoperative chemotherapy. Each CDR3 protein gets one entry after TCRdb re-called the PCR reads with MiXCR. The repertoire holds tens of thousands of distinct CDR3 sequences, approximately 51% seen once, with 20% to 25% in the top ten. Time point noted: after preoperative PTX-NDP chemotherapy. The sample was taken from a patient given preoperative chemotherapy. These receptor sequences come from a human donor with esophageal squamous cell carcinoma. The donor label of this sample is uncertain.

As to this clonotype: The germline gene is not matched at one end of the junction; a read error may be the cause. V and J are TRBV7-6 and TRBJ2-3; D possibly corresponds to TRBD2 (6 bases). This CDR3 has 16 amino acids. Looked up from germline, CDR1 is SGHVS and CDR2 is FNYEAQ. The CDR3 is CASSPYSGSTKNTQYF. The CDR3 DNA follows: TGTGCCAGCAGCCCCTATAGCGGCTCTACCAAAAACACGCAGTACTTT.

As for this clonotype: The junction differs from germline at one of its ends, possibly a read error. The chain recombines TRBV6-8 with TRBJ2-3; D assignment may be TRBD1 or TRBD2 (7 bases each). The V gene's germline CDR1 is MNHGY and CDR2 SAAAGT. There are 14 residues in the CDR3. The CDR3 is CRSRGGLAENMQYF. Written as DNA, the CDR3 is TGTCGCAGCAGGGGGGGGCTAGCCGAAAACATGCAGTACTTT.

The chain couples TRBV7-2 to TRBJ2-2, with D tentatively TRBD2 (5 bases). CDR1 SGHTA and CDR2 FQGNSA come from the germline V gene. The CDR3 is made up of 14 amino acids. V shed 1 base and J shed 3 bases, with 6 bases lying between them. CDR3 sequence (DNA): TGTGCCAGCAGCTTAGAACTAGACACCGGGGAGCTGTTTTTT. Protein sequence: CASSLELDTGELFF.

This clonotype came up once. The rearrangement uses TRBV7-2 and TRBJ2-4; 8 bases match TRBD2. The junction had 12 bases not matched to a gene; V was cut back by 3 bases and J by 8 bases. This CDR3 has 16 amino acids. The germline V gene has CDR1 SGHTA and CDR2 FQGNSA. In DNA, the CDR3 is TGTGCCAGCAGCTTCTCCGGGACTAGTTCTGAAGACATTCAGTACTTC. This translates into CASSFSGTSSEDIQYF.

To note about this clonotype: Relative to the germline gene, one junction end is altered; a read error may explain this. V gene TRBV7-6 combines with J gene TRBJ2-5; D may be TRBD1 or TRBD2 (6 bases each). The germline gives CDR1 SGHVS, CDR2 FNYEAQ. This CDR3 has 17 residues. The CDR3 DNA is TGTGCCAGCAGCGCGGCGGGACGGGGGCATGGCCAAGATACCCAGTACTTC. This codes for CASSAAGRGHGQDTQYF.

This clonotype was counted a few times. The chain is built from TRBV12-3 or TRBV12-4 and TRBJ2-1; the match to TRBD1 covers 8 bases. The CDR3 extends over 12 amino acids. With V trimmed by 7 bases and J by 11 bases, 7 bases remained unmatched. The CDR3 region is CASTQTGGKQFF. The CDR3 DNA sequence: TGTGCCAGCACCCAAACAGGGGGTAAGCAGTTCTTC.

The chain is built from TRBV27 and TRBJ2-1; 12 bases align to TRBD2. The CDR3 has 17 amino acids. The J segment lost 12 bases and the V segment lost 7 bases, leaving 19 bases of the junction unmatched. Germline values: CDR1 MNHEY, CDR2 SMNVEV (reference sequence). The CDR3 DNA sequence: TGTGCCAGCACCGTTATCACCTCGGGGCTAGCGGGAGGGCGGCAGTTCTTC. Encoded protein: CASTVITSGLAGGRQFF.

A note on this clonotype: Relative to the germline gene, one junction end is altered; a read error may explain this. The V call is TRBV7-2, the J call TRBJ2-3; the D gene is possibly TRBD1 (7 bases). The DNA end lines up better with TRBJ2-7; the J call may be wrong. The CDR3 has 14 amino acids. The germline V gene has CDR1 SGHTA and CDR2 FQGNSA. In nucleotides, the CDR3 is TGTGGCAGCAGGGGGACGGGAGCCACAAACACGCAGTACTTC. Translating gives CGSRGTGATNTQYF.

Within the sample, this clonotype is medium-sized (0.01 to 0.1%). The rearrangement uses TRBV6-1 and TRBJ2-5; 10 positions agree with TRBD2. Germline CDR1 is MNHNS and CDR2 is SASEGT. Unmatched junction bases numbered 9, after V lost 3 bases and J lost 5 bases. This CDR3 comprises 16 residues. CDR3: CASSDVLAGATETQYF. The CDR3 DNA is TGTGCCAGCAGTGATGTGCTAGCGGGGGCTACGGAGACCCAGTACTTC.

This clonotype appeared many times. V usage is TRBV19 and J usage is TRBJ2-4; perhaps D is TRBD1 or TRBD2 (5 bases each). CDR1 and CDR2 from the germline V gene are LNHDA and SQIVND (reference sequence). Trimming took 3 bases from V and 0 from J, leaving 9 bases between them. The CDR3 is 15 residues long. The CDR3 bases are TGTGCCAGTAGTATCGGGACGGTAGCCAAAAACATTCAGTACTTC. Its translation is CASSIGTVAKNIQYF.

This chain's CDR3 is CASSEAANGGRSRETQYF. The CDR3 bases are TGTGCCAGCAGTGAAGCGGCGAACGGGGGCCGTTCCAGGGAGACCCAGTACTTC. The V call is TRBV6-1, the J call TRBJ2-4; D is tentatively TRBD1 or TRBD2 (6 bases each). The end of the DNA fits TRBJ2-5 better, so the J call may be wrong. The CDR3 is 18 residues long. The germline CDR1 and CDR2 sequences are MNHNS and SASEGT.

In the case of this clonotype: The junction differs from germline at one of its ends, possibly a read error. V is TRBV7-2 and J is TRBJ2-3; D is perhaps TRBD1 or TRBD2 (6 bases each). This CDR3 region has 15 residues. The V gene's germline CDR1 is SGHTA and CDR2 FQGNSA. CDR3 bases: TGTTCCGCGGGCTTAGGGGGGCGGGGCCCAGAGACGCAGTATTTT. Protein: CSAGLGGRGPETQYF.

V and J are TRBV7-9 and TRBJ1-4; D is unresolved. The germline gives CDR1 SEHNR, CDR2 FQNEAQ (reference sequence). The CDR3 has 14 amino acids. V dropped 2 bases and J dropped 8 bases, with 12 bases sitting between them. The CDR3 DNA sequence: TGTGCCAGCAGCTTAAGTCGGGGAGGCGAAAAACTGTTTTTT. This sequence encodes CASSLSRGGEKLFF.

This clonotype was detected a few times. One end of the junction does not line up with germline, which may come from a read error. The rearrangement uses TRBV12-3 or TRBV12-4 and TRBJ2-3; 7 bases fit TRBD2. This CDR3 has 16 residues. The chain's CDR3 is CASSATGGGATNTQYF. The DNA of the CDR3 is TGTGCCAGCAGTGCTACGGGCGGGGGAGCCACAAACACGCAGTATTTC.

This clonotype was counted a few times. This chain uses TRBV10-1 with TRBJ2-1; the D call may be TRBD1 or TRBD2 (5 bases each). Germline values: CDR1 WNHNN, CDR2 SYGVQD (reference sequence). Between the trimmed V and J ends, which lost 3 bases and 9 bases, there was a span of 15 bases. CDR3 length equals 14 residues. For the CDR3, the DNA is TGCGCCAGCAGTGAATCACTAGTTGGGACTGAGCAGTTCTTC. Translated: CASSESLVGTEQFF.

This chain connects TRBV6-4 to TRBJ2-3; 9 bases line up with TRBD1. The CDR3 loop spans 15 amino acids. Germline trimming cut 3 bases from V and 4 bases from J; bases unmatched to any gene: 5. From germline, CDR1 is MRHNA and CDR2 SNTAGT. CDR3 in DNA: TGTGCCAGCAGTGAACAGGGGGCTGACTCAGATACGCAGTATTTT. This sequence encodes CASSEQGADSDTQYF.

This clonotype showed up just a few times. The chain has TRBV11-1 and TRBJ2-3; tentatively, D is TRBD1 or TRBD2 (5 bases each). This CDR3 is built from 15 residues. Germline CDR1 SGHAT, CDR2 FQDESV (reference sequence). Trimming took off 6 bases at V and 0 bases at J, with 13 bases between the two ends. The CDR3 protein is CASSRGEGSTDTQYF. The CDR3 DNA reads TGTGCCAGCAGTCGAGGGGAAGGCAGCACAGATACGCAGTATTTT.

This clonotype was counted many times. The V gene is TRBV12-3 or TRBV12-4, the J gene TRBJ2-5, with TRBD1 matching 7 bases. V lost 6 bases, J lost 11 bases, and 15 bases stayed unmatched. The length of the CDR3 is 14 residues. In DNA form, the CDR3 reads TGTGCCAGCAGGCCCGGGACAGTGAAAGATGAGCAGTACTTC. Protein: CASRPGTVKDEQYF.

For this clonotype: A read error may produce the germline difference seen at one junction end. The chain links TRBV7-2 to TRBJ2-3; the D gene is possibly TRBD2 (7 bases). This CDR3 comprises 18 residues. Germline CDR1 reads SGHTA; CDR2 reads FQGNSA. The CDR3 nucleotides read TGTGCCAGCAGCTTAGATGGACTGGGGGGGGGGCCGAAGAATATGCAGTATTTC. Encoded protein: CASSLDGLGGGPKNMQYF.

The chain is built from TRBV7-3 and TRBJ2-1, with no clear D. The V end was cut by 5 bases, the J end by 2 bases, with 10 bases between. Germline V gives CDR1 SGHTA, CDR2 FQGTGA. The CDR3 has 14 residues. CDR3 loop: CASSPDNTYNEQFF. CDR3 DNA: TGTGCCAGCAGCCCAGATAATACCTACAATGAGCAGTTCTTC.

V gene TRBV6-1 combines with J gene TRBJ1-2; D uncertain. The CDR3 has 13 amino acids. Germline CDR1 and CDR2: MNHNS and SASEGT. Trimming removed 6 bases from V and 2 bases from J, with 10 bases in between. CDR3 DNA sequence: TGTGCCAGCAGACCATTATTAAACTATGGCTACACCTTC. Translation gives CASRPLLNYGYTF.

Regarding this clonotype: A read error is likely, as this CDR3 ends without the conserved phenylalanine or tryptophan. Because the CDR3's place on the DNA is in doubt, the DNA is left out and the CDR3 is given as listed by TCRdb. The CDR3 sequence: CASSPLAGGKETRHS. The chain uses TRBV7-8 and TRBJ2-5; the D call TRBD1 from the table was never checked on the DNA. The CDR3 contains 15 residues when both ends are counted. Germline V CDR1 and CDR2: SGHVS, FQNEAQ.

This clonotype showed up just a few times. This rearrangement joins TRBV6-1 to TRBJ2-7, with 8 bases that match TRBD1. The ends lost 2 bases at V and 4 bases at J; junction bases unmatched: 7. The length of the CDR3 is 15 residues. The V gene's germline CDR1 is MNHNS and CDR2 SASEGT. This CDR3 reads CASSEYPGQVYEQYF. CDR3 DNA: TGTGCCAGCAGTGAATACCCGGGACAGGTTTACGAGCAGTACTTC.

In regard to this clonotype: Germline is not matched at one junction end, which may reflect a read error. The chain combines TRBV7-6 with TRBJ2-3; TRBD2 agrees at 7 bases. This CDR3 is 15 amino acids long. CDR1 and CDR2 from the germline V gene are SGHVS and FNYEAQ. CDR3 region: CGRSLAPGGTDTQYF. In DNA form, the CDR3 reads TGTGGCCGCAGCTTGGCCCCGGGAGGCACAGATACGCAGTACTTT.

V gene TRBV19 combines with J gene TRBJ1-1; the D gene is possibly TRBD1 (6 bases). Trimming pared 2 bases from V and 5 bases from J, leaving 9 bases between. The CDR3 spans 13 residues. The germline CDR1 and CDR2 sequences are LNHDA and SQIVND (reference sequence). The chain's CDR3 is CASSINRDTEAFF. CDR3 coding DNA: TGTGCCAGTAGTATAAACAGGGATACTGAAGCTTTCTTT.